The clone carrying this T cell receptor beta chain was seen only a few times. The antigen is unknown. The data originate from a study of cytomegalovirus exposure and HLA in healthy donors. Study-wide background: The study's early data release held roughly 91 million unique TCRs from HLA-typed donors.

A multiplex PCR was run with 60 Vbeta primers and 13 Jbeta primers. Profiling relied on immunoSEQ multiplex PCR, and the TCRdb table lists in-frame clones only, not all of them. Of about 250,000 clones listed, roughly two thirds were seen once; the top ten hold approximately 2.3%. The study, taken as a whole, reports: Among TCR beta chains of equal frequency, HLA-associated ones were more clonally expanded in a later analysis. In a later analysis, CMV-associated beta chains were mostly HLA-associated, it appeared. Presence/absence analyses rested on an assumption that sequencing depth was roughly uniform across donors.

The CDR3 covers 13 residues. V lost 1 base and J lost 6, with 9 bases in between. Germline V gives CDR1 SGHVS, CDR2 FQNEAQ. The receptor comes from a female donor in good health and CMV-seronegative. This chain connects TRBV7-8 to TRBJ1-1, with no clear D. The sample taken for sequencing was PBMCs. CDR3 sequence reads: CASSLGGRAEAFF. For the CDR3, the DNA is TGTGCCAGCAGCTTAGGCGGTCGCGCTGAAGCTTTCTTT.